This T cell receptor beta chain was sequenced in a study of T cell clonality in common variable immunodeficiency. Assay used: immunoSEQ multiplex PCR; TCRdb lists only in-frame clones, some missing. The sample shows 40,000 to 65,000 clones, none of them appearing just once. CDR1 is SGHNT and CDR2 is YENEEA in the germline V gene. The CDR3 is 15 residues long. V dropped 5 bases and J dropped 3; count of bases not matched to a gene: 8. There are many counts of this clone. The read gets to within 3 residues of the CDR3 end, and the germline J gene fills in the rest. V usage is TRBV11-3 and J usage is TRBJ2-7; the match to TRBD1 covers 9 bases. What was sequenced was peripheral blood mononuclear cells. This TCR was recovered from a person aged 18-69 years in good health. CDR3 sequence: CASSPRQGVNYEQYF. The sequenced part of the CDR3 DNA is TGTGCCAGCAGCCCGAGACAGGGGGTTAACTACGAG.